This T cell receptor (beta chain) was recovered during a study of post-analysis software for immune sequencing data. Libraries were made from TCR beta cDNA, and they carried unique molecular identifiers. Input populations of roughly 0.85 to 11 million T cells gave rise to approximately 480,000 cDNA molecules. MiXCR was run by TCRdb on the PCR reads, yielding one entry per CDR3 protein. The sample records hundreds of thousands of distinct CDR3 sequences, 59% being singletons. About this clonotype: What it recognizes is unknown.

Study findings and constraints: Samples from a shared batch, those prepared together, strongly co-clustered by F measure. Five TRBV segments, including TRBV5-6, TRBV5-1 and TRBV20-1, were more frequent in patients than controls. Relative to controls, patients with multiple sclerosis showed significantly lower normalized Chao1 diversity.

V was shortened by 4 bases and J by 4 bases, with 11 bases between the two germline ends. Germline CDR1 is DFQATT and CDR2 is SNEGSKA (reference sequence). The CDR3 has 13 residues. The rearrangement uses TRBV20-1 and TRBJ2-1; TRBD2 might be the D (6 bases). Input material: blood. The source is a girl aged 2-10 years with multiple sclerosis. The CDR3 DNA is TGCAGTGCTAACCGGGACTCTTACAATGAGCAGTTCTTC. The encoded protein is CSANRDSYNEQFF.